This T cell receptor (beta chain) was sequenced during a study of T cell responses to AZD1222 COVID-19 vaccine. Regarding the study as a whole: Females outnumbered males among donors, who were mostly white British; clonal diversity was possibly underestimated. Spike-specific TCRs gained breadth and depth after people received two AZD1222 doses. The study found vaccine-associated CD4 TCRs spanning spike, dominant at 160-218 and 743-854. Only a handful of individuals given AZD1222 were seropositive at baseline.

Worth noting for this clone: Its antigen is still unknown.

Clones were read by immunoSEQ multiplex PCR, and TCRdb kept only the in-frame ones, dropping some. The data show 160,000 or so clones, over 90% seen once. The germline V gene encodes CDR1 LNHDA and CDR2 SQIVND (reference sequence). The CDR3 loop spans 13 amino acids. Trimming shortened V by 3 bases and J by 7 bases, and 12 bases separated the two germline ends. The rearrangement joins TRBV19 to TRBJ1-1, with unresolved D. Sequencing was performed on peripheral blood, taken 28 days after the second AZD1222 dose. This clonotype originated in an adult who received the AZD1222 COVID-19 vaccine. CDR3 region: CASSILIGDEAFF. The CDR3 region has the DNA TGTGCCAGTAGTATCTTGATAGGTGATGAAGCTTTCTTT.